This TCR beta chain emerged from a study of blood T cell repertoires in COVID-19. Clones were sequenced by immunoSEQ multiplex PCR, and TCRdb holds only the in-frame ones, with some missing. The sample yields roughly 67,000 clones, less than 90% seen once. Germline assignment: CDR1 PRHDT and CDR2 FYEKMQ (reference sequence). Unmatched junction bases numbered 5, after V lost 3 bases and J lost 0 bases. CDR3 length: 16 amino acids. The chain is built from TRBV13 and TRBJ2-4; 7 bases fit TRBD2. Sequenced input: peripheral blood. The receptor was isolated from a middle-aged man with active COVID-19. This CDR3 reads CASSFQGLKAKNIQYF. As DNA, the CDR3 is TGTGCCAGCAGCTTCCAGGGACTAAAAGCCAAAAACATTCAGTACTTC.